This TCR beta chain was captured by sequencing in a study of CD8+ T cells in alopecia areata. As for treatment: oral pan-JAK inhibitor, 5-10 mg twice daily. Peripheral blood, together with lesional scalp punch biopsies, was collected from alopecia areata patients. Study-wide points: Patients shared TCRs less clearly than mice did, possibly for HLA-related reasons. Higher clonality was seen in lesional scalp than in normal scalp, especially in alopecia totalis/universalis. With tofacitinib ongoing, many expanded lesional clones persisted in both scalp and blood.

A word on this clone: The antigen is not known.

The germline V gene has CDR1 SGHDT and CDR2 YYEEEE. V lost 2 bases and J lost 2, with 1 base in between. This CDR3 is 12 amino acids long. Extracted RNA was reverse transcribed, and the resulting cDNA served as sequencing template. Repertoires were generated with immunoSEQ multiplex PCR, while TCRdb's copy carries only in-frame clones and drops some. The sample contains roughly 170,000 clones, roughly 50% of which appear only once. Source: CD8+ T cells sorted from blood, taken at week 24, from a patient treated with tofacitinib. The chain links TRBV5-6 to TRBJ2-2; D gene uncertain. This clonotype was sampled from a human donor with alopecia areata. CDR3 protein: CASSLNTGELFF. The CDR3 coding sequence is TGTGCCAGCAGCTTAAACACCGGGGAGCTGTTTTTT.